Following are 28 T cell receptor beta chains from one sample sequenced in a study of blood T cell repertoires in COVID-19. Some clones are missing from TCRdb's copy, which holds only in-frame ones; the method was immunoSEQ multiplex PCR. The repertoire includes fewer than 250,000 clones, 83% of them detected once, and around 6% sits in the top ten. Sequencing was done on a sample of peripheral blood. These receptors all come from a human donor in a cohort sampled during active COVID-19.

The V and J genes are TRBV5-5 and TRBJ2-7; D might be TRBD2 (6 bases). CDR1 and CDR2 (germline): SGHKS, YYEKEE (reference sequence). There are 13 residues in the CDR3. V was cut by 0 bases and J by 3 bases, with 7 bases left in between. CDR3 coding DNA: TGTGCCAGCAGCTTGGACGGGGGCTACGAGCAGTACTTC. Amino acids: CASSLDGGYEQYF.

V usage is TRBV7-6 and J usage is TRBJ2-5; 11 nucleotides match TRBD2. The V and J ends lost 6 bases and 2 bases, in that order; junction bases with no gene match: 11. The CDR3 has 17 residues. Germline V gene sequence: CDR1 SGHVS, CDR2 FNYEAQ. This chain's CDR3 is CASSPLLAGAEQETQYF. The DNA of the CDR3 is TGTGCCAGCAGTCCACTACTAGCGGGGGCTGAGCAAGAGACCCAGTACTTC.

The chain joins TRBV19 to TRBJ2-1, with 9 bases fitting TRBD2. CDR3 length: 15 amino acids. CDR1 is LNHDA, CDR2 SQIVND, per germline (reference sequence). The trim removed 4 bases at V and 4 bases at J, leaving 5 bases unmatched. The CDR3 loop reads CASSRMREGYNEQFF. The CDR3 DNA sequence: TGTGCCAGTAGTAGAATGCGGGAGGGTTACAATGAGCAGTTCTTC.

The chain joins TRBV18 to TRBJ2-2; 9 nucleotides align to TRBD1. The J segment lost 6 bases and the V segment lost 0 bases, leaving 5 bases of the junction unmatched. This CDR3 has 16 residues. Germline V CDR1 and CDR2: KGHSH, LQKENI. For the CDR3, the DNA is TGTGCCAGCTCACCACCCAACAGGGGGCGCCCCGGGGAGCTGTTTTTT. Translation: CASSPPNRGRPGELFF.

This clone was recorded only once. Other DNA sequences in the same sample also yield this CDR3. This chain connects TRBV5-1 to TRBJ2-5; the D call may be TRBD1 or TRBD2 (7 bases each). V lost 4 bases to trimming and J lost 1 base, with 14 bases between them. This CDR3 region has 15 residues. CDR1 is SGHRS, CDR2 YFSETQ, per germline. This CDR3 is CASSLGRGRQETQYF. CDR3 DNA: TGCGCCAGCAGCCTGGGGAGGGGGCGCCAAGAGACCCAGTACTTC.

The chain joins TRBV12-5 to TRBJ2-5, with no clear D. V lost 4 bases and J 7 bases, leaving 16 bases between the germline ends. The CDR3 is 14 residues long. Germline-derived CDR1 and CDR2 are LGHNT and FRNRAP. In DNA form, the CDR3 reads TGTGCTAGTGGTTCGGAACGCACTACGGGGACCCAGTACTTC. Protein product: CASGSERTTGTQYF.

The rearrangement uses TRBV6-5 and TRBJ1-1, with a tentative D call TRBD1 (5 bases). V lost 0 bases and J lost 6, with 14 bases in between. The CDR3 loop spans 15 amino acids. From germline, CDR1 is MNHEY and CDR2 SVGAGI. In DNA, the CDR3 is TGTGCCAGCAGTTACTCGTACAGGAATCAGGCTGAAGCTTTCTTT. This codes for CASSYSYRNQAEAFF.

This clone has ten or more counts. V is TRBV28 and J is TRBJ2-7; perhaps TRBD1 as D (5 bases). Germline CDR1 MDHEN, CDR2 SYDVKM. The CDR3 runs 14 residues. Trimming left V 4 bases short and J 2 bases short, with 12 bases between. In nucleotides, the CDR3 is TGTGCCAGCAGTTCGTGGGGCTTAACCTACGAGCAGTACTTC. Encoded protein: CASSSWGLTYEQYF. Based on the CDR3 plus reference TRBV28 and TRBJ2-7, the full variable domain is DVKVTQSSRYLVKRTGEKVFLECVQDMDHENMFWYRQDPGLGLRLIYFSYDVKMKEKGDIPEGYSVSREKKERFSLILESASTNQTSMYLCASSSWGLTYEQYFGPGTRLTVT.

The J gene is TRBJ2-3, the V gene TRBV19, with D uncertain. The CDR3 loop spans 13 amino acids. Germline lookup yields CDR1 LNHDA and CDR2 SQIVND (reference sequence). Trimming left V 5 bases short and J 3 bases short, with 9 bases between. The CDR3 here is CASSPTGTDTQYF. In DNA form, the CDR3 reads TGTGCCAGTAGTCCGACCGGGACAGATACGCAGTATTTT.

Worth noting for this clone: Other nucleotide sequences from this sample produce the same CDR3. The chain has TRBV5-1 and TRBJ2-5, with 10 bases matching TRBD2. The germline V gene encodes CDR1 SGHRS and CDR2 YFSETQ. The CDR3 is made up of 14 amino acids. Trimming at V came to 0 bases and at J to 4 bases, leaving 0 bases not matched to a gene. As DNA, the CDR3 is TGCGCCAGCAGCTTGGGACTAGCGGGAGAGACCCAGTACTTC. It codes for CASSLGLAGETQYF.

Only a few counts were recorded for this clone. This sequence joins TRBV5-6 and TRBJ2-2; TRBD1 matches 12 bases. Germline CDR1 reads SGHDT; CDR2 reads YYEEEE. V shed 4 bases and J 7 bases; nucleotides not matched to a gene: 8. The CDR3 runs 16 residues. The CDR3 here is CASSDPGQGANGELFF. The CDR3 bases are TGTGCCAGCAGCGACCCGGGACAGGGGGCTAACGGGGAGCTGTTTTTT. The full variable domain, with the rest looked up from reference TRBV5-6 and TRBJ2-2, is DAGVTQSPTHLIKTRGQQVTLRCSPKSGHDTVSWYQQALGQGPQFIFQYYEEEERQRGNFPDRFSGHQFPNYSSELNVNALLLGDSALYLCASSDPGQGANGELFFGEGSRLTVL.

As DNA, the CDR3 is TGTGCCAGCAGCTTTGAGGGGGCGAGTCAGCCCCAGCATTTT. Its protein product is CASSFEGASQPQHF. The chain is built from TRBV5-5 and TRBJ1-5; TRBD1 aligns across 7 bases. The CDR3 runs to 14 residues. The V gene's germline CDR1 is SGHKS and CDR2 YYEKEE (reference sequence). V lost 2 bases, J lost 6 bases, and 5 bases stayed unmatched.

The CDR3 loop reads CASSLSGTGASMNTEAFF. In nucleotides, the CDR3 is TGTGCCAGCTCACTTTCCGGGACAGGGGCTAGCATGAACACTGAAGCTTTCTTT. The chain links TRBV18 to TRBJ1-1, with 10 bases fitting TRBD1. The V gene's germline CDR1 is KGHSH and CDR2 LQKENI. CDR3 size: 18 residues. The V gene end was trimmed by 4 bases and the J gene end by 0 bases; junction bases not matched to a gene: 11.

The chain employs TRBV6-4 and TRBJ2-2, with a possible D match to TRBD1 (6 bases). Germline V gene data show CDR1 as MRHNA and CDR2 as SNTAGT. This CDR3 comprises 13 residues. Trimming removed 3 bases from V and 4 bases from J, with 6 bases in between. The CDR3 loop reads CASSEGATGELFF. In DNA form, the CDR3 reads TGTGCCAGCAGTGAGGGGGCCACCGGGGAGCTGTTTTTT.

On this clone itself: Within the sample, other DNA sequences also encode this same CDR3. The J gene is TRBJ2-5, the V gene TRBV5-4; 11 bases are shared with TRBD2. There are 15 residues in the CDR3. Per germline, CDR1 SGHNT and CDR2 YYREEE (reference sequence). V shed 0 bases and J 4 bases; nucleotides not matched to a gene: 2. The CDR3 DNA reads as TGTGCCAGCAGCTTGGGACTAGCGGGGCGAGAGACCCAGTACTTC. Its protein is CASSLGLAGRETQYF.

In this sample, this clone turned up once. The chain couples TRBV6-6 to TRBJ1-3; D may be TRBD1 (5 bases). The CDR3 has 14 residues. In germline, CDR1 is MNHNY, CDR2 SVGAGI (reference sequence). The ends were cut back, 2 bases at V and 0 bases at J, with 5 bases in the middle. This CDR3 is CASSYGASGNTIYF. In nucleotides, the CDR3 is TGTGCCAGCAGTTACGGGGCCTCTGGAAACACCATATATTTT.

This clone was seen more than once but under ten times. V usage is TRBV4-2 and J usage is TRBJ1-1; TRBD1 matches at 7 bases. The CDR3 covers 14 residues. With 0 bases clipped from V and 5 bases from J, the junction kept 3 bases outside the gene matches. Germline lookup yields CDR1 LGHNA and CDR2 YNFKEQ. The CDR3 DNA reads as TGTGCCAGCAGCCAAGACAGGGGGAAGACTGAAGCTTTCTTT. Amino acid sequence: CASSQDRGKTEAFF.

The gene calls are TRBV28 and TRBJ2-5; D ambiguous. The CDR3 runs 16 residues. Per germline, CDR1 MDHEN and CDR2 SYDVKM. The V end lost 4 bases, the J end lost 2 bases, and 17 bases lay between the germline ends. CDR3 DNA: TGTGCCAGCAGTTCCGAAGCTTCCGAAATACAAGAGACCCAGTACTTC. Translation: CASSSEASEIQETQYF.

V and J are TRBV5-1 and TRBJ2-7; 10 nucleotides line up with TRBD1. Germline loops: CDR1 SGHRS, CDR2 YFSETQ. This CDR3 spans 15 amino acids. After removal of 3 bases from V and 2 bases from J, the junction contained 5 bases not matched to a gene. Written as DNA, the CDR3 is TGCGCCAGCAGCTCGCCGGGACAGGGGCCCTACGAGCAGTACTTC. Translation gives CASSSPGQGPYEQYF. The full variable domain, in which reference TRBV5-1 and TRBJ2-7 provide the parts outside the CDR3, is KAGVTQTPRYLIKTRGQQVTLSCSPISGHRSVSWYQQTPGQGLQFLFEYFSETQRNKGNFPGRFSGRQFSNSRSEMNVSTLELGDSALYLCASSSPGQGPYEQYFGPGTRLTVT.

J is TRBJ2-7 and V is TRBV6-6; D remains ambiguous. The CDR3 length is 14 residues. Trimming stripped 6 bases from V and 5 bases from J, with 17 bases between. CDR1 is MNHNY, CDR2 SVGAGI, per germline (reference sequence). The CDR3 loop reads CASSPYSTRDEQYF. CDR3 DNA sequence: TGTGCCAGCAGCCCCTATAGTACCCGGGACGAGCAGTACTTC.

This clone turned up a few times. V and J are TRBV30 and TRBJ1-5, with D uncertain. This CDR3 has 14 amino acids. V lost 0 bases and J 7 bases, leaving 13 bases between the germline ends. Germline assignment: CDR1 GTSNPN and CDR2 SVGIG (reference sequence). The CDR3 DNA sequence: TGTGCCTGGAGTGTACGTGGAGGGTACCAGCCCCAGCATTTT. It yields the protein CAWSVRGGYQPQHF.

The sample holds a few counts of this clone. CDR3 region: CASMGARNSPLHF. Written as DNA, the CDR3 is TGCGCCAGTATGGGGGCGAGGAATTCACCCCTCCACTTT. The chain recombines TRBV4-1 with TRBJ1-6; possible D gene TRBD1, 6 bases. Germline V lookup: CDR1 MGHRA, CDR2 YSYEKL. Trimming removed 9 bases from V and 7 bases from J, with 13 bases in between. This CDR3 region has 13 residues.

V is TRBV5-4 and J is TRBJ2-1; TRBD2 agrees at 10 bases. CDR1 and CDR2 from the germline V gene are SGHNT and YYREEE (reference sequence). The junction had 8 bases not matched to a gene; V was cut back by 4 bases and J by 7 bases. The CDR3 consists of 15 residues. This chain's CDR3 is CASSPRTSGTNEQFF. The CDR3, as DNA: TGTGCCAGCAGCCCACGGACTAGCGGAACTAATGAGCAGTTCTTC. Full variable domain (outside the CDR3, taken from reference TRBV5-4 and TRBJ2-1): ETGVTQSPTHLIKTRGQQVTLRCSSQSGHNTVSWYQQALGQGPQFIFQYYREEENGRGNFPPRFSGLQFPNYSSELNVNALELDDSALYLCASSPRTSGTNEQFFGPGTRLTVL.

CDR3 residues: CASSRQGARNTIYF. DNA of the CDR3: TGTGCCAGCAGTCGACAGGGGGCTAGAAACACCATATATTTT. The chain combines TRBV6-5 with TRBJ1-3; 10 positions agree with TRBD1. V shed 5 bases and J 5 bases; nucleotides not matched to a gene: 3. This CDR3 has 14 amino acids. Looked up from germline, CDR1 is MNHEY and CDR2 is SVGAGI.

This clone is a singleton in its sample. The V and J genes are TRBV7-8 and TRBJ1-5; the D gene is possibly TRBD1 (5 bases). The CDR3 is made up of 15 amino acids. V was trimmed by 1 base and J by 7 bases, leaving 14 bases between them. Germline V lookup: CDR1 SGHVS, CDR2 FQNEAQ. The CDR3 here is CASSLEGLITQPQHF. CDR3 nucleotides: TGTGCCAGCAGCTTAGAGGGACTTATCACACAGCCCCAGCATTTT.

The chain links TRBV6-6 to TRBJ2-4; possible D gene TRBD1, 6 bases. The CDR3 length is 15 residues. CDR1 is MNHNY and CDR2 is SVGAGI in the germline V gene (reference sequence). Trimming pared 6 bases from V and 8 bases from J, leaving 20 bases between. Here the CDR3 reads CASRQGNRNPDIQYF. Here the CDR3 DNA reads TGTGCCAGCAGACAGGGAAACAGGAATCCGGACATTCAGTACTTC.

The chain combines TRBV19 with TRBJ2-2; 7 bases fit TRBD1. After removal of 6 bases from V and 6 bases from J, the junction contained 10 bases not matched to a gene. Germline lookup yields CDR1 LNHDA and CDR2 SQIVND (reference sequence). The CDR3 contains 15 residues. CDR3 nucleotides: TGTGCCAGTAGCTTTATGACAGGGAAACCCGGGGAGCTGTTTTTT. Translation: CASSFMTGKPGELFF.

This clone was seen repeatedly, ten times or more. The rearrangement links TRBV6-6 to TRBJ1-3, with D perhaps matching TRBD1 (5 bases). Looked up from germline, CDR1 is MNHNY and CDR2 is SVGAGI (reference sequence). Trimming left V 5 bases short and J 0 bases short, with 11 bases between. The length of the CDR3 is 15 residues. DNA of the CDR3: TGTGCCAGCAGTGCGGGGCAAAGCTCTGGAAACACCATATATTTT. Amino acids: CASSAGQSSGNTIYF.